The 25 T cell receptor beta chains below come from one sample, sequenced in a study of T cell responses to AZD1222 COVID-19 vaccine. This table comes from immunoSEQ multiplex PCR, and its TCRdb copy is limited to in-frame clones, with some not included. Of about 150,000 clones listed, approximately 90% are singletons. Sample: peripheral blood, taken on day 0 of AZD1222 vaccination. Source of these receptors: an adult in good health.

The chain has TRBV24-1 and TRBJ1-5; D gene ambiguous. The CDR3 totals 13 residues. In germline, CDR1 is KGHDR, CDR2 SFDVKD. Trimming pared 9 bases from V and 2 bases from J, leaving 10 bases between. Here the CDR3 reads CATSMGGNQPQHF. CDR3 in DNA: TGTGCCACCTCCATGGGAGGCAATCAGCCCCAGCATTTT.

This chain uses TRBV2 with TRBJ1-5, with 8 nucleotides matching TRBD1. J gave up 6 bases and V 2 bases, and 9 bases lay outside the gene matches. Looked up from germline, CDR1 is SNHLY and CDR2 is FYNNEI. The CDR3 length is 16 residues. The CDR3 is CASSEFTGGAGQPQHF. CDR3 bases: TGTGCCAGCAGTGAATTTACAGGGGGAGCCGGTCAGCCCCAGCATTTT.

The CDR3 sequence: CASSIPGEGGELFF. CDR3 DNA sequence: TGTGCCAGTAGTATACCAGGGGAAGGCGGGGAGCTGTTTTTT. The chain links TRBV19 to TRBJ2-2; possible D gene TRBD1, 6 bases. Germline CDR1 reads LNHDA; CDR2 reads SQIVND (reference sequence). Trimming took off 2 bases at V and 7 bases at J, with 11 bases between the two ends. The CDR3 totals 14 residues.

The chain couples TRBV28 to TRBJ1-2; TRBD1 agrees at 8 bases. V lost 5 bases to trimming and J lost 4 bases; unmatched junction nucleotides: 9. The CDR3 is 15 residues long. CDR1 and CDR2 from the germline V gene are MDHEN and SYDVKM. The CDR3 nucleotides are TGTGCCAGCAGTACTCTGACAGGGGATCGCTATGGCTACACCTTC. It specifies CASSTLTGDRYGYTF.

The V call is TRBV2, the J call TRBJ1-1; 8 nucleotides line up with TRBD1. The CDR3 runs 13 residues. Germline V gene data show CDR1 as SNHLY and CDR2 as FYNNEI. V lost 8 bases to trimming and J lost 0 bases; unmatched junction nucleotides: 2. The CDR3, as DNA: TGTGCCAGCCGACAGGGGATGAACACTGAAGCTTTCTTT. Its translation: CASRQGMNTEAFF. Full variable domain (missing parts from reference TRBV2 and TRBJ1-1): EPEVTQTPSHQVTQMGQEVILRCVPISNHLYFYWYRQILGQKVEFLVSFYNNEISEKSEIFDDQFSVERPDGSNFTLKIRSTKLEDSAMYFCASRQGMNTEAFFGQGTRLTVV.

The chain carries TRBV11-2 and TRBJ1-3, with 11 nucleotides matching TRBD1. Germline lookup yields CDR1 SGHAT and CDR2 FQNNGV. This CDR3 contains 17 residues. J lost 4 bases, V lost 3 bases, and 8 bases had no gene match. CDR3 in amino acids: CASSLGTGGLIGNTIYF. CDR3 DNA sequence: TGTGCCAGCAGCTTGGGGACAGGGGGTTTGATAGGAAACACCATATATTTT.

The chain couples TRBV4-3 to TRBJ2-7, with unresolved D. The CDR3 length is 14 residues. Germline V gives CDR1 LGHNA, CDR2 YSLEER. Trimming took off 3 bases at V and 2 bases at J, with 11 bases between the two ends. Here the CDR3 DNA reads TGCGCCAGCAGCCAGACGACGGGCACCTACGAGCAGTACTTC. Translation gives CASSQTTGTYEQYF.

The rearrangement uses TRBV11-2 and TRBJ1-6, with TRBD1 matching over 9 bases. CDR1 is SGHAT and CDR2 is FQNNGV in the germline V gene. The CDR3 extends over 14 amino acids. V trimming: 5 bases; J trimming: 9 bases; junction bases outside the gene matches: 5. Here the CDR3 DNA reads TGTGCCAGCAGCCCGGACAGGGGTAGTTCACCCCTCCACTTT. This encodes CASSPDRGSSPLHF.

The chain employs TRBV5-1 and TRBJ2-3; TRBD2 agrees at 13 bases. The length of the CDR3 is 17 residues. Unmatched junction bases numbered 7, after V lost 3 bases and J lost 3 bases. The germline gives CDR1 SGHRS, CDR2 YFSETQ. CDR3 in amino acids: CASSSGTSGALTDTQYF. DNA for the CDR3: TGCGCCAGCAGCTCCGGGACTAGCGGGGCCTTGACAGATACGCAGTATTTT.

CDR3 in DNA: TGTGCCAGCATCTTTGGGTTCGGGACAGGGGGAAGGTGGACTGAAGCTTTCTTT. This encodes CASIFGFGTGGRWTEAFF. The V gene is TRBV27, the J gene TRBJ1-1; 11 bases match TRBD1. The CDR3 runs 18 residues. V was clipped by 7 bases and J by 5 bases; unmatched bases: 18. The germline gives CDR1 MNHEY, CDR2 SMNVEV (reference sequence).

The genes are TRBV3-1 (or the pseudogene TRBV3-2) and TRBJ2-3; maybe TRBD2 (6 bases). Trimming pared 0 bases from V and 4 bases from J, leaving 14 bases between. Looked up from germline, CDR1 is LGHDT and CDR2 is YNNKEL (reference sequence). There are 16 residues in the CDR3. The CDR3 is CASSQDFRDLADTQYF. The CDR3 DNA sequence: TGTGCCAGCAGCCAAGACTTCAGGGACTTGGCAGATACGCAGTATTTT.

This sequence joins TRBV9 and TRBJ1-6, with D unclear. From germline, CDR1 is SGDLS and CDR2 YYNGEE. CDR3 length: 15 amino acids. V lost 3 bases, J lost 9 bases, and 16 bases lay in between. DNA for the CDR3: TGTGCCAGCAGCGAACTCGGAAGGGTCTTTTCACCCCTCCACTTT. Translation: CASSELGRVFSPLHF.

The DNA for the CDR3 is TGTGCCAGCAGTTCGCACGCGGGGACTAGCGGGGGCTGGGGGAAGACCCAGTACTTC. It encodes CASSSHAGTSGGWGKTQYF. The V and J genes are TRBV28 and TRBJ2-5, with 14 nucleotides matching TRBD2. The CDR3 consists of 19 residues. Trimming at V came to 4 bases and at J to 6 bases, leaving 16 bases not matched to a gene. Germline V gene sequence: CDR1 MDHEN, CDR2 SYDVKM.

The CDR3 protein is CASSYSRVYEQYF. Written as DNA, the CDR3 is TGTGCCAGCAGTTACTCGCGGGTCTACGAGCAGTACTTC. The rearrangement links TRBV6-6 to TRBJ2-7, with TRBD2 as a possible D gene (5 bases). CDR3 size: 13 residues. Trimming took 0 bases from V and 3 from J, leaving 6 bases between them. Per the germline V gene, CDR1 is MNHNY and CDR2 is SVGAGI (reference sequence).

About this clone: Mismatch with germline at one junction end may stem from a read error. The chain joins TRBV7-7 to TRBJ1-4; possible D gene TRBD1, 6 bases. The CDR3 is 16 amino acids. Germline values: CDR1 SSHAT, CDR2 FNYEAQ (reference sequence). Here the CDR3 reads CASSEGLGASNEKLFF. CDR3 bases: TGTGCTAGCAGCGAGGGCCTGGGGGCGTCTAATGAAAAACTGTTTTTT. Based on the CDR3 plus reference TRBV7-7 and TRBJ1-4, the full variable domain is GAGVSQSPRYKVTKRGQDVTLRCDPISSHATLYWYQQALGQGPEFLTYFNYEAQPDKSGLPSDRFSAERPEGSISTLTIQRTEQRDSAMYRCASSEGLGASNEKLFFGSGTQLSVL.

The chain combines TRBV28 with TRBJ1-4, with unresolved D. The CDR3 is made up of 12 amino acids. Germline V gene sequence: CDR1 MDHEN, CDR2 SYDVKM. With 6 bases removed from V and 14 bases from J, the gap between germline ends came to 16 bases. In DNA, the CDR3 is TGTGCCAGCAGCACCCCGACAAAGGCCCTGTTTTTT. Protein product: CASSTPTKALFF.

This chain connects TRBV9 to TRBJ1-2; D ambiguous. Deletions cut 3 bases from V and 8 bases from J, with 8 bases between. Germline V gives CDR1 SGDLS, CDR2 YYNGEE. The CDR3 extends over 11 amino acids. CDR3 amino acids: CASSGAWGYTF. The CDR3 nucleotides read TGTGCCAGCAGCGGGGCCTGGGGCTACACCTTC.

This chain links TRBV11-2 with TRBJ2-3; no clear D. CDR1 is SGHAT and CDR2 is FQNNGV in the germline V gene. V gave up 5 bases and J gave up 7 bases, with 22 bases separating them. CDR3 length equals 16 residues. Written as DNA, the CDR3 is TGTGCCAGCAGCCTGTTCAATGCAGGTTCTACAAATACGCAGTATTTT. Protein sequence: CASSLFNAGSTNTQYF.

The CDR3 loop is CASGLGTVIEKLFF. Written as DNA, the CDR3 is TGTGCTAGTGGTTTAGGGACAGTAATTGAAAAACTGTTTTTT. The genes are TRBV12-5 and TRBJ1-4; 7 nucleotides align to TRBD1. There are 14 residues in the CDR3. The junction had 5 bases not matched to a gene; V was cut back by 3 bases and J by 7 bases. The V gene's germline CDR1 is LGHNT and CDR2 FRNRAP.

As DNA, the CDR3 is TGTGCCAGCAGTCGACAGGGGGAGAACACTGAAGCTTTCTTT. This encodes CASSRQGENTEAFF. The J gene is TRBJ1-1, the V gene TRBV7-2; 9 bases are shared with TRBD1. V lost 6 bases and J lost 1; bases outside the gene matches: 3. Germline V gene data show CDR1 as SGHTA and CDR2 as FQGNSA. The length of the CDR3 is 14 residues.

The table lists this clone with a count of one. The chain recombines TRBV11-2 with TRBJ1-2; D might be TRBD1 (5 bases). CDR1 and CDR2 (germline): SGHAT, FQNNGV. Between the trimmed V and J ends, which lost 5 bases and 2 bases, there was a span of 9 bases. The CDR3 runs 13 residues. The CDR3 coding sequence is TGTGCCAGCAGCACAGGTGCGAACTATGGCTACACCTTC. Amino acid sequence: CASSTGANYGYTF. Variable domain in full (rest from reference TRBV11-2 and TRBJ1-2): EAGVAQSPRYKIIEKRQSVAFWCNPISGHATLYWYQQILGQGPKLLIQFQNNGVVDDSQLPKDRFSAERLKGVDSTLKIQPAKLEDSAVYLCASSTGANYGYTFGSGTRLTVV.

V and J are TRBV7-2 and TRBJ1-3; 7 positions agree with TRBD1. The CDR3 totals 14 residues. Germline CDR1 and CDR2: SGHTA and FQGNSA. Losses at the gene ends were 3 bases for V and 6 bases for J; bases not matched to a gene: 5. In DNA, the CDR3 is TGTGCCAGCAGCTTGAAGGGGGCCGAAAACACCATATATTTT. It encodes CASSLKGAENTIYF.

This chain uses TRBV19 with TRBJ1-5; D might be TRBD1 (6 bases). Between the trimmed V and J ends, which lost 6 bases and 2 bases, there was a span of 14 bases. The germline V gene encodes CDR1 LNHDA and CDR2 SQIVND (reference sequence). The CDR3 has 15 amino acids. The CDR3 is CASSNTGSGNQPQHF. The CDR3 DNA sequence: TGTGCCAGTAGCAACACAGGGAGTGGCAATCAGCCCCAGCATTTT.

In its sample, this clone was seen once. The rearrangement uses TRBV7-8 and TRBJ2-5; 10 bases line up with TRBD2. This CDR3 has 16 residues. Germline V lookup: CDR1 SGHVS, CDR2 FQNEAQ. J lost 5 bases, V lost 3 bases, and 9 bases had no gene match. CDR3 in DNA: TGTGCCAGCAGCTTCAGTCTAGCGGGGGCAGGGGAGACCCAGTACTTC. The encoded protein is CASSFSLAGAGETQYF.

The rearrangement joins TRBV7-2 to TRBJ2-5; possibly TRBD1 for D (6 bases). Germline values: CDR1 SGHTA, CDR2 FQGNSA. The CDR3 runs 13 residues. Trimming removed 7 bases from V and 2 bases from J, with 11 bases in between. This chain's CDR3 is CASTWGQQETQYF. CDR3 DNA sequence: TGTGCCAGCACCTGGGGGCAGCAAGAGACCCAGTACTTC.